This paragraph reports one TCR beta chain. The record originates from a study of blood T cell repertoires in COVID-19. Study-wide background: Samples representing acute and convalescent COVID-19 were sourced from the United States, Italy and Spain. PBMCs, B-cell-depleted T cells, or T cells were the source of the cDNA or gDNA that made up the material.

Germline V gives CDR1 LGHNA, CDR2 YSLEER. Deletions cut 2 bases from V and 2 bases from J, with 13 bases between. This CDR3 comprises 16 residues. In the source study's methods: The assay estimated nucleated cells by amplifying reference gene primers. Sequenced by immunoSEQ multiplex PCR; TCRdb stores in-frame clones only, minus some. D and trimming come from the DNA, and the V and J calls and clone size come from that table. The data show some 250,000 clones, approximately 83% seen once. Source material: peripheral blood. The source is a woman in her thirties who had recovered from COVID-19. The chain uses TRBV4-3 and TRBJ2-1, with a weak D call TRBD2 (5 bases). The CDR3 sequence: CASSQQIARAYNEQFF. The CDR3 coding sequence is TGCGCCAGCAGCCAACAAATAGCGAGAGCCTACAATGAGCAGTTCTTC.